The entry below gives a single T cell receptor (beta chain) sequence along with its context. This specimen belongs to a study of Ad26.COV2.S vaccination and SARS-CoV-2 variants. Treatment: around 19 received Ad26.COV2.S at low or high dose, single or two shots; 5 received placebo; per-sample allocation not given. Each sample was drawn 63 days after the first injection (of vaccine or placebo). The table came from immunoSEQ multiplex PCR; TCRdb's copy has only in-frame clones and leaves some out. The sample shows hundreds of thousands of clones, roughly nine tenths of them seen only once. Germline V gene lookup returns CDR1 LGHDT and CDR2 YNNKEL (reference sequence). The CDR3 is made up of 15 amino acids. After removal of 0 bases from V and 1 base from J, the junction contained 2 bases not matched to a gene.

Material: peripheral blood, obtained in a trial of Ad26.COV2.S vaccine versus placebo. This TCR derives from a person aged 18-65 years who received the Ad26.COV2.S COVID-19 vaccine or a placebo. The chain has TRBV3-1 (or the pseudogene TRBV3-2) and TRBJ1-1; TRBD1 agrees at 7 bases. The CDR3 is CASSQDWTGNTEAFF. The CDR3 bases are TGTGCCAGCAGCCAAGATTGGACAGGGAACACTGAAGCTTTCTTT.